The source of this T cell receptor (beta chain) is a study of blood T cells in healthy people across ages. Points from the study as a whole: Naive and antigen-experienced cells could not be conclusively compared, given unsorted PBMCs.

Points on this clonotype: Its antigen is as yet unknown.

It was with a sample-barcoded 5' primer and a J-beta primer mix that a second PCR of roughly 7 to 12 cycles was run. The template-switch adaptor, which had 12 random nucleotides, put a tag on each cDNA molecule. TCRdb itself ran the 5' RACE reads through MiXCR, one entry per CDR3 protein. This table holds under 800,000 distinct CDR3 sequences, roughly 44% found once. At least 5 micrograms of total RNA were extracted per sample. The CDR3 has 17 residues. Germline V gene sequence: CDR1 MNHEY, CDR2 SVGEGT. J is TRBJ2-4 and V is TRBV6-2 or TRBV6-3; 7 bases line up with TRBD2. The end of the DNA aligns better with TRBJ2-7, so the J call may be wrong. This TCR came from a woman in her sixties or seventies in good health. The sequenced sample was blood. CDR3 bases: TGTGCCAGCAGAACTCCCGAGGGTAGCGGGTCTTCCTACGAGCAGTACTTC. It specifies CASRTPEGSGSSYEQYF.